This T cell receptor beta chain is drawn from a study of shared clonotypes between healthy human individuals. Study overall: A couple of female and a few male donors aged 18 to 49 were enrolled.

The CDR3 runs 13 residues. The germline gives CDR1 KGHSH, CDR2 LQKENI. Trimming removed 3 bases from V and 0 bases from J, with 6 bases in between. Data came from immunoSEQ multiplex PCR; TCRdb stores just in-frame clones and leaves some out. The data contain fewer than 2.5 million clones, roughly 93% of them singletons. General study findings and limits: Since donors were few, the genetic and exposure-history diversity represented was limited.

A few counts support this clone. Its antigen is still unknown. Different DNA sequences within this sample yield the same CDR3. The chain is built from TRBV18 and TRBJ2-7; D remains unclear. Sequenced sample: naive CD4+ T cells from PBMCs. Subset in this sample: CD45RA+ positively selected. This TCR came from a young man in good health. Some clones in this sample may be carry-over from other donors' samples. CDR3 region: CASSPPSSYEQYF. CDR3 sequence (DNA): TGTGCCAGCTCACCCCCTAGCTCCTACGAGCAGTACTTC.